Below, 24 T cell receptor beta chains from the same sample are listed, as sequenced in a study of T cell responses to AZD1222 COVID-19 vaccine. Profiled with immunoSEQ multiplex PCR; TCRdb holds only in-frame clones, not every one. Of roughly 150,000 clones listed, just under 95% are singletons. This specimen was peripheral blood, taken on day 0 of AZD1222 vaccination. The receptors here all came from an adult in good health.

The chain joins TRBV11-2 to TRBJ2-4; D tentatively fits TRBD1 or TRBD2 (6 bases each). CDR1 and CDR2 from the germline V gene are SGHAT and FQNNGV. The CDR3 spans 15 residues. The V and J ends lost 0 bases and 2 bases respectively, with 8 bases between them. The CDR3 region has the DNA TGTGCCAGCAGCTTAGAAGGGGGGTCCAAAAACATTCAGTACTTC. Protein: CASSLEGGSKNIQYF.

The genes are TRBV6-2 or TRBV6-3 and TRBJ1-5; D may be TRBD1 (5 bases). The CDR3 runs to 16 residues. V lost 6 bases to trimming and J lost 6 bases, with 21 bases between them. Germline V gives CDR1 MNHEY, CDR2 SVGEGT. CDR3 in DNA: TGTGCCAGCAGCCCAGACCGGGTCCCGGGGCCTCAGCCCCAGCATTTT. As protein: CASSPDRVPGPQPQHF.

This clone has just one count. V gene TRBV19 combines with J gene TRBJ1-2, with TRBD1 as a possible D gene (5 bases). CDR3 length: 13 amino acids. CDR1 LNHDA and CDR2 SQIVND come from the germline V gene (reference sequence). The V end was cut by 6 bases, the J end by 4 bases, with 12 bases between. CDR3 nucleotides: TGTGCCAGTAGGACAGAATATGGCTATGGCTACACCTTC. Translated: CASRTEYGYGYTF. Based on the CDR3 plus reference TRBV19 and TRBJ1-2, the full variable domain is DGGITQSPKYLFRKEGQNVTLSCEQNLNHDAMYWYRQDPGQGLRLIYYSQIVNDFQKGDIAEGYSVSREKKESFPLTVTSAQKNPTAFYLCASRTEYGYGYTFGSGTRLTVV.

V and J are TRBV13 and TRBJ1-1, with TRBD1 identical over 12 bases. The CDR3 spans 16 residues. The V gene end was trimmed by 4 bases and the J gene end by 5 bases; junction bases not matched to a gene: 8. Per germline, CDR1 PRHDT and CDR2 FYEKMQ (reference sequence). CDR3 protein: CASSSAGDRGQTEAFF. The CDR3 DNA reads as TGTGCCAGCAGCTCGGCGGGGGACAGGGGGCAAACTGAAGCTTTCTTT.

The V call is TRBV5-6, the J call TRBJ1-1, with TRBD1 identical over 7 bases. V lost 5 bases, J lost 5 bases, and 9 bases stayed unmatched. CDR3 size: 14 residues. The V gene's germline CDR1 is SGHDT and CDR2 YYEEEE. CDR3 nucleotide sequence: TGTGCCAGCAGATCCACAGGGGAATATACTGAAGCTTTCTTT. Protein product: CASRSTGEYTEAFF.

This sequence joins TRBV3-1 (or the pseudogene TRBV3-2) and TRBJ2-5, with 11 bases fitting TRBD2. This CDR3 region has 16 residues. Unmatched junction bases numbered 6, after V lost 2 bases and J lost 4 bases. Germline loops: CDR1 LGHDT, CDR2 YNNKEL (reference sequence). The CDR3 DNA is TGTGCCAGCAGCCAAATACTAGCGGGAGCCCCAGAGACCCAGTACTTC. Its translation: CASSQILAGAPETQYF.

The chain has TRBV12-3 or TRBV12-4 and TRBJ1-2; D possibly corresponds to TRBD1 (5 bases). With 4 bases removed from V and 5 bases from J, the gap between germline ends came to 11 bases. CDR3 length: 13 residues. Written as DNA, the CDR3 is TGTGCCAGCAGTTACGACAGAATATATGGCTACACCTTC. This codes for CASSYDRIYGYTF.

V gene TRBV6-5 combines with J gene TRBJ2-7; 9 bases fit TRBD1. With 5 bases clipped from V and 3 bases from J, the junction kept 5 bases outside the gene matches. From germline, CDR1 is MNHEY and CDR2 SVGAGI. The CDR3 contains 14 residues. CDR3 in DNA: TGTGCCAGCAGTAACAGGGGGCTCAGCTACGAGCAGTACTTC. It codes for CASSNRGLSYEQYF.

CDR3 DNA sequence: TGTGCCTGGGAGGGGGGAACTAACTATGGCTACACCTTC. This translates into CAWEGGTNYGYTF. V and J are TRBV30 and TRBJ1-2; weak D call: TRBD1 (6 bases). CDR3 length: 13 amino acids. Trimming pared 5 bases from V and 0 bases from J, leaving 10 bases between. Germline loops: CDR1 GTSNPN, CDR2 SVGIG (reference sequence).

This sequence joins TRBV4-3 and TRBJ2-5, with 8 bases fitting TRBD2. CDR1 is LGHNA and CDR2 is YSLEER in the germline V gene. The V and J ends lost 4 bases and 7 bases, in that order; junction bases with no gene match: 11. The length of the CDR3 is 15 residues. DNA of the CDR3: TGCGCCAGCAGCCCGGGACTAGGGGTGAGTGGGACCCAGTACTTC. Amino acid sequence: CASSPGLGVSGTQYF.

This chain uses TRBV27 with TRBJ2-7; TRBD2 matches at 16 bases. This CDR3 comprises 15 residues. V shed 6 bases, J shed 4 bases, and the junction held 3 bases outside the gene matches. Germline-derived CDR1 and CDR2 are MNHEY and SMNVEV (reference sequence). The CDR3 nucleotides are TGTGCCAGCAGGCCGGGACTAGCGGGAGGGTACGAGCAGTACTTC. Its translation is CASRPGLAGGYEQYF.

The chain combines TRBV5-1 with TRBJ1-2; TRBD1 aligns across 7 bases. The V segment lost 4 bases and the J segment 4 bases; nucleotides outside the gene matches: 4. CDR1 is SGHRS and CDR2 is YFSETQ in the germline V gene. The CDR3 is 13 residues long. CDR3 in DNA: TGCGCCAGCAGCCTGGGACAGACCTATGGCTACACCTTC. Translating it yields CASSLGQTYGYTF.

This clone has a handful of counts. V usage is TRBV6-5 and J usage is TRBJ2-3, with 9 bases that match TRBD2. Germline V gene sequence: CDR1 MNHEY, CDR2 SVGAGI. The J segment lost 5 bases and the V segment lost 6 bases, leaving 6 bases of the junction unmatched. The CDR3 is 14 residues long. Here the CDR3 DNA reads TGTGCCAGCAGGGAGCGGGGGGAAGGAGATACGCAGTATTTT. This gives the protein CASRERGEGDTQYF.

The V and J genes are TRBV18 and TRBJ2-7; D ambiguous. The CDR3 sequence is 15 residues long. Germline V CDR1 and CDR2: KGHSH, LQKENI. V lost 0 bases and J 1 base, leaving 10 bases between the germline ends. DNA for the CDR3: TGTGCCAGCTCACCACCCCGCGACGGATCCTACGAGCAGTACTTC. Its protein is CASSPPRDGSYEQYF.

The chain links TRBV3-1 (or the pseudogene TRBV3-2) to TRBJ2-5; D unclear. This CDR3 spans 12 amino acids. Trimming removed 2 bases from V and 5 bases from J, with 6 bases in between. Germline lookup yields CDR1 LGHDT and CDR2 YNNKEL (reference sequence). CDR3 DNA: TGTGCCAGCAGCCAATCGGCGGAGACCCAGTACTTC. Translating gives CASSQSAETQYF.

This sequence joins TRBV10-3 and TRBJ1-2, with 7 nucleotides matching TRBD1. The J segment lost 7 bases and the V segment lost 6 bases, leaving 17 bases of the junction unmatched. The germline CDR1 and CDR2 sequences are ENHRY and SYGVKD. The CDR3 is made up of 16 amino acids. The CDR3 reads CAISEGSLGGGSGYTF. The CDR3 nucleotides read TGTGCCATCAGCGAGGGGTCCTTAGGGGGCGGCAGTGGCTACACCTTC.

The chain uses TRBV24-1 and TRBJ2-1; D uncertain. Germline CDR1 KGHDR, CDR2 SFDVKD. Deletions cut 9 bases from V and 9 bases from J, with 17 bases between. There are 13 residues in the CDR3. CDR3 DNA: TGTGCCACCTCACTGCAGAGATTTGGTGAGCAGTTCTTC. It specifies CATSLQRFGEQFF.

The chain employs TRBV5-6 and TRBJ2-1, with D unresolved. Germline CDR1 SGHDT, CDR2 YYEEEE. The ends were cut back, 2 bases at V and 2 bases at J, with 23 bases in the middle. The CDR3 consists of 19 residues. CDR3 sequence reads: CASSFLTNSPLPAYNEQFF. As DNA, the CDR3 is TGTGCCAGCAGCTTTTTGACCAATAGCCCCCTGCCGGCCTACAATGAGCAGTTCTTC.

The genes are TRBV3-1 (or the pseudogene TRBV3-2) and TRBJ1-1, with 8 bases that match TRBD1. The germline gives CDR1 LGHDT, CDR2 YNNKEL (reference sequence). The CDR3 is 16 residues long. The J segment lost 7 bases and the V segment lost 0 bases, leaving 10 bases of the junction unmatched. As DNA, the CDR3 is TGTGCCAGCAGCCAAGATCAGACGACGGACAGGGATGAAGCTTTCTTT. It codes for CASSQDQTTDRDEAFF.

The gene calls are TRBV4-2 and TRBJ2-1; TRBD2 matches at 14 bases. The CDR3 has 19 residues. Germline lookup yields CDR1 LGHNA and CDR2 YNFKEQ. The junction had 15 bases not matched to a gene; V was cut back by 4 bases and J by 7 bases. The CDR3 region is CASSLRGPGTSGGGNEQFF. The CDR3 region has the DNA TGTGCCAGCAGCCTCCGGGGTCCCGGGACTAGCGGGGGAGGGAATGAGCAGTTCTTC.

The rearrangement uses TRBV10-3 and TRBJ2-2; D gene ambiguous. Germline assignment: CDR1 ENHRY and CDR2 SYGVKD. Trimming left V 7 bases short and J 3 bases short, with 12 bases between. CDR3 size: 14 residues. The CDR3 DNA sequence: TGTGCCATCAATCAGGCAGGATACACCGGGGAGCTGTTTTTT. It specifies CAINQAGYTGELFF.

This clone was seen a few times. This chain links TRBV24-1 with TRBJ2-3; D not certain. The CDR3 consists of 15 residues. Trimming removed 5 bases from V and 2 bases from J, with 13 bases in between. Per the germline V gene, CDR1 is KGHDR and CDR2 is SFDVKD. This CDR3 is CATSALDLDTDTQYF. The CDR3 DNA reads as TGTGCCACCAGTGCCCTGGATCTGGACACAGATACGCAGTATTTT.

This chain joins TRBV5-5 and TRBJ1-4, with D hard to call. The CDR3 has 13 amino acids. The V gene lost 4 bases and the J gene lost 5 bases, with 9 bases spanning the gap. Germline lookup yields CDR1 SGHKS and CDR2 YYEKEE (reference sequence). The CDR3, as DNA: TGTGCCAGCAGCAGACCCACCAATGAAAAACTGTTTTTT. Translation gives CASSRPTNEKLFF.

CDR3 residues: CASSEATPDYEQYF. The CDR3 DNA reads TGTGCCAGCAGTGAGGCGACGCCCGACTACGAGCAGTACTTC. This chain uses TRBV2 with TRBJ2-7, with D hard to call. The CDR3 covers 14 residues. V lost 3 bases to trimming and J lost 3 bases, with 12 bases between them. CDR1 is SNHLY and CDR2 is FYNNEI in the germline V gene.